What follows are 21 T cell receptor beta chains derived from one specimen sequenced in a study of T cell responses to AZD1222 COVID-19 vaccine. TCRdb's table, derived via immunoSEQ multiplex PCR, lists solely in-frame clones and lacks some. The table shows approximately 96,000 clones, with over 80% occurring only once. The sequenced sample was peripheral blood, obtained 28 days after the second AZD1222 dose. The receptors derive from an adult who received the AZD1222 COVID-19 vaccine.

The chain employs TRBV27 and TRBJ1-1, with 7 bases fitting TRBD1. Germline values: CDR1 MNHEY, CDR2 SMNVEV (reference sequence). This CDR3 comprises 16 residues. Germline trimming cut 0 bases from V and 1 base from J; bases unmatched to any gene: 5. The CDR3 nucleotides are TGTGCCAGCAGTTTATCCGCGGGACAGTCGAACACTGAAGCTTTCTTT. Protein: CASSLSAGQSNTEAFF.

The chain is built from TRBV5-4 and TRBJ2-1; TRBD2 aligns across 9 bases. The CDR3 has 16 residues. J was trimmed by 9 bases and V by 0 bases; bases with no gene match: 10. Looked up from germline, CDR1 is SGHNT and CDR2 is YYREEE (reference sequence). In DNA, the CDR3 is TGTGCCAGCAGCTTGGGTGGTGTAGCGGGAGCGAGTGAGCAGTTCTTC. Amino acids: CASSLGGVAGASEQFF.

This sequence joins TRBV9 and TRBJ2-3; D is perhaps TRBD1 (6 bases). The length of the CDR3 is 15 residues. CDR1 is SGDLS and CDR2 is YYNGEE in the germline V gene. Trimming took 7 bases from V and 2 from J, leaving 17 bases between them. The CDR3 DNA sequence: TGTGCCAGCGCCAGGGGTCTGGGAAACACAGATACGCAGTATTTT. It codes for CASARGLGNTDTQYF.

The V call is TRBV7-9, the J call TRBJ2-3, with 14 bases aligning to TRBD2. CDR3 length equals 17 residues. Germline-derived CDR1 and CDR2 are SEHNR and FQNEAQ (reference sequence). With V trimmed by 2 bases and J by 3 bases, 4 bases remained unmatched. This chain's CDR3 is CASSLWGTSGGTDTQYF. The CDR3 bases are TGTGCCAGCAGCTTATGGGGGACTAGCGGGGGAACAGATACGCAGTATTTT.

This chain joins TRBV6-1 and TRBJ1-2; D gene unclear. V lost 0 bases and J lost 4, with 9 bases in between. The CDR3 is made up of 14 amino acids. Germline assignment: CDR1 MNHNS and CDR2 SASEGT. The CDR3 DNA is TGTGCCAGCAGTGAAGCGGTAGGGCGCTATGGCTACACCTTC. Its translation: CASSEAVGRYGYTF.

The chain is built from TRBV6-2 or TRBV6-3 and TRBJ2-2, with D possibly being TRBD2 (5 bases). Germline CDR1 is MNHEY and CDR2 is SVGEGT. The germline V and J ends were trimmed by 6 bases and 0 bases, with 11 bases remaining between them. CDR3 length: 15 residues. This CDR3 reads CASSPGNANTGELFF. CDR3 nucleotide sequence: TGTGCCAGCAGCCCCGGGAATGCGAACACCGGGGAGCTGTTTTTT.

The genes are TRBV5-1 and TRBJ2-7; D gene ambiguous. Germline CDR1 reads SGHRS; CDR2 reads YFSETQ. CDR3 length equals 14 residues. V was trimmed by 0 bases and J by 4 bases, leaving 11 bases between them. In DNA form, the CDR3 reads TGCGCCAGCAGCTTGGGACCCCTCGGGTACGAGCAGTACTTC. Its protein product is CASSLGPLGYEQYF. Variable domain in full (rest from reference TRBV5-1 and TRBJ2-7): KAGVTQTPRYLIKTRGQQVTLSCSPISGHRSVSWYQQTPGQGLQFLFEYFSETQRNKGNFPGRFSGRQFSNSRSEMNVSTLELGDSALYLCASSLGPLGYEQYFGPGTRLTVT.

This clone has a handful of counts. The rearrangement joins TRBV6-1 to TRBJ2-2; 7 positions agree with TRBD2. CDR1 and CDR2 (germline): MNHNS, SASEGT. V gave up 6 bases and J gave up 6 bases; unmatched junction bases: 4. CDR3 size: 13 residues. CDR3 nucleotide sequence: TGTGCCAGCAGCCCAAGCGGGGCCGGGGAGCTGTTTTTT. It codes for CASSPSGAGELFF.

The rearrangement links TRBV28 to TRBJ2-7, with 10 bases lining up with TRBD2. The CDR3 is 14 amino acids. V dropped 6 bases and J dropped 7; count of bases not matched to a gene: 9. From germline, CDR1 is MDHEN and CDR2 SYDVKM. CDR3 DNA sequence: TGTGCCAGCAGAATTAGCGGGAGGTTGGATGAGCAGTACTTC. As protein: CASRISGRLDEQYF.

The chain uses TRBV18 and TRBJ1-3; D gene unclear. This CDR3 comprises 14 residues. The ends were cut back, 6 bases at V and 0 bases at J, with 9 bases in the middle. CDR1 KGHSH and CDR2 LQKENI come from the germline V gene. The CDR3 is CASSPTASGNTIYF. The CDR3 coding sequence is TGTGCCAGCTCCCCCACCGCCTCTGGAAACACCATATATTTT.

For the CDR3, the DNA is TGTGCCGGCGGGACAGGGGTATTGGGGGAGCAGTACTTC. Protein sequence: CAGGTGVLGEQYF. The J gene is TRBJ2-7, the V gene TRBV6-5; the match to TRBD1 covers 10 bases. There are 13 residues in the CDR3. Germline loops: CDR1 MNHEY, CDR2 SVGAGI. Trimming removed 11 bases from V and 7 bases from J; junction bases left unmatched: 11.

The chain couples TRBV5-1 to TRBJ2-5; a possible D gene is TRBD2 (6 bases). V dropped 4 bases and J dropped 1 base, with 11 bases sitting between them. Germline lookup yields CDR1 SGHRS and CDR2 YFSETQ. The CDR3 length is 14 residues. In DNA, the CDR3 is TGCGCCAGCAGCGTGGGAGCGGGCCAAGAGACCCAGTACTTC. It is translated as CASSVGAGQETQYF.

This clone was recorded once. The chain employs TRBV28 and TRBJ1-1; D gene unclear. CDR1 is MDHEN, CDR2 SYDVKM, per germline. V lost 5 bases and J 5 bases, leaving 18 bases between the germline ends. The CDR3 extends over 15 amino acids. The CDR3 is CASSPQHPSRTEAFF. CDR3 bases: TGTGCCAGCAGTCCCCAACACCCTTCGCGAACTGAAGCTTTCTTT.

The chain combines TRBV23-1 with TRBJ1-2; D might be TRBD1 (5 bases). TRBV23-1 is an ORF; its function is uncertain. Trimming stripped 4 bases from V and 2 bases from J, with 20 bases between. The CDR3 is 17 residues long. CDR3: CASSPRLPGRENYGYTF. DNA for the CDR3: TGCGCCAGCAGTCCTCGCCTCCCGGGACGAGAAAACTATGGCTACACCTTC.

This chain uses TRBV5-4 with TRBJ1-2; D is ambiguous. With 0 bases removed from V and 4 bases from J, the gap between germline ends came to 7 bases. The CDR3 runs to 13 residues. From germline, CDR1 is SGHNT and CDR2 YYREEE (reference sequence). CDR3 bases: TGTGCCAGCAGCTTGGAGACGGCCTATGGCTACACCTTC. Protein: CASSLETAYGYTF.

The chain couples TRBV3-1 (or the pseudogene TRBV3-2) to TRBJ1-2, with TRBD1 as a possible D gene (5 bases). Between the trimmed V and J ends, which lost 2 bases and 4 bases, there was a span of 11 bases. The CDR3 is 14 residues long. CDR1 is LGHDT and CDR2 is YNNKEL in the germline V gene (reference sequence). The CDR3 DNA reads TGTGCCAGCAGCCAACAGGGAGGATCCTATGGCTACACCTTC. Its protein is CASSQQGGSYGYTF.

The rearrangement uses TRBV30 and TRBJ1-2; D gene unclear. CDR1 is GTSNPN, CDR2 SVGIG, per germline (reference sequence). This CDR3 region has 17 residues. V dropped 0 bases and J dropped 0 bases, with 17 bases sitting between them. CDR3 in DNA: TGTGCCTGGAGTGTTCAAGGGCTCCTCCTAGCTAACTATGGCTACACCTTC. Protein: CAWSVQGLLLANYGYTF.

The DNA for the CDR3 is TGTGCCAGCAGCCGGGACTTACGCAATCAGCCCCAGCATTTT. It encodes CASSRDLRNQPQHF. The J gene is TRBJ1-5, the V gene TRBV6-6, with D perhaps matching TRBD1 (5 bases). Germline-derived CDR1 and CDR2 are MNHNY and SVGAGI (reference sequence). This CDR3 is built from 14 residues. Trimming shortened V by 6 bases and J by 2 bases, and 11 bases separated the two germline ends.

The V and J genes are TRBV30 and TRBJ1-2; a weak D match, TRBD1 (6 bases). Germline-derived CDR1 and CDR2 are GTSNPN and SVGIG (reference sequence). The CDR3 extends over 15 amino acids. The ends were cut back, 0 bases at V and 5 bases at J, with 16 bases in the middle. The CDR3: CAWSVGTGIRYGYTF. CDR3 nucleotides: TGTGCCTGGAGTGTAGGAACAGGGATCCGATATGGCTACACCTTC.

The CDR3 DNA is TGTGCCAGCTCACCACCCGCCAAGGATGGGAACTATGGCTACACCTTC. It yields the protein CASSPPAKDGNYGYTF. This sequence joins TRBV18 and TRBJ1-2; D is undetermined. CDR1 is KGHSH and CDR2 is LQKENI in the germline V gene. V was cut by 0 bases and J by 2 bases, with 13 bases left in between. This CDR3 contains 16 residues.

The rearrangement joins TRBV7-9 to TRBJ2-1; D is unresolved. The V gene lost 4 bases and the J gene lost 10 bases, with 8 bases spanning the gap. The germline gives CDR1 SEHNR, CDR2 FQNEAQ (reference sequence). CDR3 length: 11 amino acids. The CDR3 protein is CASSSALEQFF. The CDR3 nucleotides read TGTGCCAGCAGCTCCGCGCTAGAGCAGTTCTTC. Full variable domain (remainder filled in from reference TRBV7-9 and TRBJ2-1): DTGVSQNPRHKITKRGQNVTFRCDPISEHNRLYWYRQTLGQGPEFLTYFQNEAQLEKSRLLSDRFSAERPKGSFSTLEIQRTEQGDSAMYLCASSSALEQFFGPGTRLTVL.